This T cell receptor (beta chain) came from a study of blood T cell repertoires in COVID-19. Measured with immunoSEQ multiplex PCR; TCRdb has only the in-frame clones, and not every one. The sample records about 280,000 clones, 70% to 90% being singletons. The CDR3 has 14 amino acids. The germline V and J ends were trimmed by 6 bases and 4 bases, with 14 bases remaining between them. The germline gives CDR1 MNHEY, CDR2 SVGAGI. This clonotype originated in a woman in her seventies with acute or convalescent COVID-19. Sequenced input: peripheral blood. The gene calls are TRBV6-5 and TRBJ2-3; the D gene is possibly TRBD2 (5 bases). CDR3 DNA sequence: TGTGCCAGCAGAGATGTAGCCGGGGCAGATACGCAGTATTTT. Protein: CASRDVAGADTQYF.